The T cell receptor beta chain described here comes from a study of blood T cell repertoires in COVID-19 (dated by TCRdb to 2020 to 2022). Regarding the research as a whole: Samples from collaborators originated in the United States, Italy and Spain and spanned both the acute and convalescent phases of COVID-19. The prospective study material was composed of cDNA or gDNA derived from T cells, B-cell-depleted T cells, or PBMCs. Deeply sampled blood TCRbeta repertoires from subjects exposed to, actively infected with, or recovered from COVID-19 were included in the dataset. The repertoires were released in a freely available public database intended as a resource for research on the immune response to SARS-CoV-2. The samples were drawn from the first 160 participants of the ongoing ImmuneRACE study and from over 950 subjects provided by 6 global collaborators. A de-identified subject ID, COVID-19 status, age in years and sex were almost always included in the sample metadata. HLA class I and class II types, where available, came from metadata supplied by the sample provider rather than from assay-based typing.

Overall study results and their limits: How much clinical and demographic metadata was included differed by source and by participant, and the metadata was provided uncurated.

In regard to this clone: Its antigen is unknown. The sample holds no much larger clone one base away, and base qualities are not on file.

The collaborating institutions used their own protocols to collect whole blood in K2EDTA tubes. For TCRbeta analysis, collaborators shipped samples in one of three forms: frozen whole blood, isolated PBMCs, or DNA extracted from either of those sample types. V loses 7 bases of germline sequence and J loses 1 base, and the interval between the two ends is 10 bases. The CDR3 goes from the cysteine to the phenylalanine over 13 residues. Only CDR3 DNA remains: 39 bases, in frame from the first base. CDR1 MNHNY and CDR2 SVGAGI were looked up in the germline V gene (reference sequence). TCRbeta CDR3 regions were amplified from genomic DNA by means of the immunoSEQ Assay, a bias-controlled multiplex PCR. In the source study's methods: Within the assay, amplification of reference gene primers was used to estimate how many nucleated cells each sample contained. Sequence reads were collapsed and filtered to measure the absolute abundance of every unique TCRbeta CDR3 rearrangement. Productive Simpson clonality was computed per sample as the square root of Simpson's diversity index over productive rearrangements. The source is immuneACCESS, and TCRdb retained only in-frame sequences with V and J called. Part of the clones is not carried over; for the studies checked, unresolved V genes explain less than half of this, and the remainder is unexplained. The DNA was the basis for D and trimming; V, J and clone size are from that table. The sample table records approximately 250,000 clones; roughly 85% of these occur just once. About 0.93% of the sample belongs to the ten largest clones.

This chain is built from TRBV6-6 and TRBJ1-1, with the D gene uncertain. Source material: peripheral blood. The TCR was taken from a man in his forties or fifties with acute or convalescent COVID-19. Here is the DNA: TGTGCCAGCAATCCTCAGGAGAACACTGAAGCTTTCTTT. This encodes CASNPQENTEAFF.